This T cell receptor (beta chain) was profiled in a study of blood T cell repertoires in COVID-19. Trimming took 4 bases from V and 13 from J; bases not matched to a gene: 6. The CDR3 is 12 amino acids. Germline V CDR1 and CDR2: WNHNN, SYGVQD (reference sequence). Cohort allocation depended upon clinical history that participants reported. Contact with a PCR-confirmed or clinician-diagnosed COVID-19 case occurred within 2 weeks of entry. Clones were read by immunoSEQ multiplex PCR, and TCRdb kept only the in-frame ones, dropping some. The sample lists some 150,000 clones; around 83% were seen once. This sequence was found in a woman in her forties or fifties who had been exposed to COVID-19. This chain connects TRBV10-1 to TRBJ2-1, with 8 nucleotides matching TRBD1. The material sequenced was PBMCs or T cells enriched from blood (not recorded which). Here the CDR3 reads CASSGGTGGQFF. Written as DNA, the CDR3 is TGCGCCAGCAGTGGCGGGACAGGTGGACAGTTCTTC.